This is a list of T cell receptor beta chains from one sample in a study of blood T cell repertoires in COVID-19. The method was immunoSEQ multiplex PCR; TCRdb's version includes in-frame clones alone and lacks a portion of them. Altogether 150,000 or so clones are present, almost 85% being singletons, with the ten largest covering 14%. The sequenced sample was peripheral blood. These receptor sequences come from a man between 18 and 35 years old with active or convalescent COVID-19. The CDR3 runs from the conserved cysteine through the conserved F or W. The D gene is left open where the match is weak. Size is omitted from some rows. Given values are once, few, many or a class for expanded clones.

cdr3_aa	cdr3_nt	clone_size	d_call	v_call	j_call
CASSNYGEEEEAFF	TGTGCCAGCAGCAACTACGGGGAAGAGGAGGAAGCTTTCTTT	.	.	TRBV7-9	TRBJ1-1
CSVETGGRGNTIYF	TGCAGCGTTGAAACAGGGGGCCGTGGAAACACCATATATTTT	.	TRBD1	TRBV29-1	TRBJ1-3
CASTGQGLYEQYF	TGTGCCAGCACCGGACAGGGTCTCTACGAGCAGTACTTC	.	TRBD1	TRBV2	TRBJ2-7
CASSRGGPGNQPQHF	TGTGCCAGCAGCCGCGGGGGGCCAGGGAATCAGCCCCAGCATTTT	.	.	TRBV7-2	TRBJ1-5
CASSEAGQSQETQYF	TGTGCCAGCAGTGAAGCCGGACAGTCCCAAGAGACCCAGTACTTC	.	.	TRBV25-1	TRBJ2-5
CASTSGVNNSPLHF	TGTGCCAGTACCTCAGGGGTGAATAATTCACCCCTCCACTTT	.	.	TRBV19	TRBJ1-6
CASSQKWGRNNSPLHF	TGTGCCAGCAGCCAGAAGTGGGGGAGGAATAATTCACCCCTCCACTTT	.	.	TRBV28	TRBJ1-6
CANWLRMRSGTEAFF	TGTGCCAACTGGCTTAGGATGAGGTCGGGCACTGAAGCTTTCTTT	.	.	TRBV28	TRBJ1-1
CASEMTEYNEQFF	TGTGCCAGCGAAATGACAGAATACAATGAGCAGTTCTTC	.	.	TRBV2	TRBJ2-1
CASSLNTANTGELFF	TGTGCCAGCAGCTTAAATACAGCGAACACCGGGGAGCTGTTTTTT	.	.	TRBV11-2	TRBJ2-2
CASSLEWENEQFF	TGTGCCAGCAGCTTAGAATGGGAGAATGAGCAGTTCTTC	once	.	TRBV7-9	TRBJ2-1
CASSEGTRSNQPQHF	TGTGCCAGCAGTGAAGGGACACGGAGCAATCAGCCCCAGCATTTT	.	.	TRBV2	TRBJ1-5
CASSKDTVRGTQYF	TGTGCCAGCAGCAAGGACACCGTCCGAGGGACCCAGTACTTC	.	.	TRBV5-8	TRBJ2-5
CASSSLVGGDIQYF	TGTGCCAGCAGTTCGTTAGTAGGGGGTGACATTCAGTACTTC	.	.	TRBV27	TRBJ2-4
CASSPRQNDYGYTF	TGCGCCAGCAGCCCACGACAGAACGACTATGGCTACACCTTC	.	.	TRBV5-1	TRBJ1-2
CATSVGTEGEKLFF	TGTGCCACCTCGGTGGGGACAGAAGGTGAAAAACTGTTTTTT	.	TRBD1	TRBV19	TRBJ1-4
CASSYEGETQYF	TGTGCCAGCAGTTACGAGGGAGAGACCCAGTACTTC	.	.	TRBV6-6	TRBJ2-5
CASSFGTTGEQYF	TGTGCCAGCAGTTTCGGCACGACGGGTGAGCAGTACTTC	once	.	TRBV12-3/TRBV12-4	TRBJ2-7
CASSPQGRDEQYF	TGTGCCAGCAGTCCCCAGGGGAGGGACGAGCAGTACTTC	.	.	TRBV12-3/TRBV12-4	TRBJ2-7
CASSPVLAGAQETQYF	TGCGCCAGCAGCCCCGTCTTAGCGGGGGCTCAAGAGACCCAGTACTTC	.	TRBD2	TRBV5-1	TRBJ2-5
CASSALAGRGGGELFF	TGTGCCAGTAGTGCACTAGCGGGCAGGGGTGGCGGGGAGCTGTTTTTT	.	TRBD2	TRBV19	TRBJ2-2
CASSPQGYYEQYF	TGCGCCAGCAGCCCACAGGGTTACTACGAGCAGTACTTC	.	.	TRBV5-1	TRBJ2-7